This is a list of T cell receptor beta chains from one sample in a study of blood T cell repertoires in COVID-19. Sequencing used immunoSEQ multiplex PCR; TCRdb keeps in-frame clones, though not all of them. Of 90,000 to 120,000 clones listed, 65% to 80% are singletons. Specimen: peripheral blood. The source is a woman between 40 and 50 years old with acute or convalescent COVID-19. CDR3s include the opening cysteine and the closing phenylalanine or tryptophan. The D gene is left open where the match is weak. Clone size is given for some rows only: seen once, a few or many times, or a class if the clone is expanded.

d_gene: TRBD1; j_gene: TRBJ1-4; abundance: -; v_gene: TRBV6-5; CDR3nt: TGTGCCAGCAGGAGACAGGGATCAACTAATGAAAAACTGTTTTTT; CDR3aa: CASRRQGSTNEKLFF
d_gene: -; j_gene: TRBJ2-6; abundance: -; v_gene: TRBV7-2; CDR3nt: TGTGCCAGCAGCTTTTGGGGGGGCATTGGGGCCAACGTCCTGACTTTC; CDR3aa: CASSFWGGIGANVLTF
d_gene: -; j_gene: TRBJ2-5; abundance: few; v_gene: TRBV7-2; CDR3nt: TGTGCCAGCAGCTTAATGCCACCCGGGACATCGAACTTC; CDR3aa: CASSLMPPGTSNF
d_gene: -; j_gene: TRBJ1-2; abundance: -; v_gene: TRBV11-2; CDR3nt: TGTGCCAGCAGCCTTAGTGTTCAATCTTATGGCTACACCTTC; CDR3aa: CASSLSVQSYGYTF
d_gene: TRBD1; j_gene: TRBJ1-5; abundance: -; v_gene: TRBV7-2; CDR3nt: TGTGCCAGCAGCTTACGGACAGGGGAGGGTAATCAGCCCCAGCATTTT; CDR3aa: CASSLRTGEGNQPQHF
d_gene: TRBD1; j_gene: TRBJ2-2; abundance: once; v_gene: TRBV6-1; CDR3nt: TGTGCCAGCAGTGACGACATTGACAGGGTCCCCACCGGGGAGCTGTTTTTT; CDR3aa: CASSDDIDRVPTGELFF
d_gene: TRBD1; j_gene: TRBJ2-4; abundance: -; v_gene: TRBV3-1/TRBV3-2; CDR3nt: TGTGCCAGCAGACATCAGGACAGGCCTGACACCAAAAACATTCAGTACTTC; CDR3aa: CASRHQDRPDTKNIQYF
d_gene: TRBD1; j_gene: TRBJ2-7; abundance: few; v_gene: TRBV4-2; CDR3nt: TGTGCCAGCAGCCTACCGGGACAGGGAGTACAGGAGCAGTACTTC; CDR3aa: CASSLPGQGVQEQYF
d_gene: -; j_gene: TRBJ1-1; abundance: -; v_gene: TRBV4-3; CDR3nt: TGCGCCAGCAGCCAAGCCTACAGTCCGGGGGGAACTGAAGCTTTCTTT; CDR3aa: CASSQAYSPGGTEAFF
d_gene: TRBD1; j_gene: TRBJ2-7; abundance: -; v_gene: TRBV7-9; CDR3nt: TGTGCCAGCAGCTCCCCGGGGACAGGGATTTACGAGCAGTACTTC; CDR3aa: CASSSPGTGIYEQYF
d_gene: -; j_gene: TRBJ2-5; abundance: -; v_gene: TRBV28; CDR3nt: TGTGCCAGCAGTTTAGGGCCTGGCAGGGGCGCACAAGAGACCCAGTACTTC; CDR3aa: CASSLGPGRGAQETQYF
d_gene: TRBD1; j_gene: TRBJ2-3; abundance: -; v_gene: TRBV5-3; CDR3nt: TGTGCCAGAAGCCTTTCGTGTACAGGGGTGGGAGATACGCAGTATTTT; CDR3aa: CARSLSCTGVGDTQYF
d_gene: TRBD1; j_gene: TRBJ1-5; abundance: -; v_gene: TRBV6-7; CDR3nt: TGTGCCAGCAGTTTTCGGCCTGACAGGGGGGCGTCGAGTCAGCCCCAGCATTTT; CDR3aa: CASSFRPDRGASSQPQHF